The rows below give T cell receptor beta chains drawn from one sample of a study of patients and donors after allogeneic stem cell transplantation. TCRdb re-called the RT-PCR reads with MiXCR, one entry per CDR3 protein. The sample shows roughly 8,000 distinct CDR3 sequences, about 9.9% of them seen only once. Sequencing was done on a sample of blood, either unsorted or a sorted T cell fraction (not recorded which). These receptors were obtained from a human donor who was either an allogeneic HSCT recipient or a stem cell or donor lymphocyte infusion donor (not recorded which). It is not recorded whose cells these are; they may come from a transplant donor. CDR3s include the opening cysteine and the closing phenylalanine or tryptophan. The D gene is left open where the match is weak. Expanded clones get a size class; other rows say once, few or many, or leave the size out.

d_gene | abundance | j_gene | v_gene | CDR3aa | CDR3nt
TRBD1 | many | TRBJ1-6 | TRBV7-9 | CASSPDREDRALHF | TGTGCCAGCAGCCCGGACAGGGAAGATCGGGCCCTCCACTTT
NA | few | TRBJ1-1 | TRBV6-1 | CASRATIDTEAFF | TGTGCCAGCAGGGCGACCATTGACACTGAAGCTTTCTTT
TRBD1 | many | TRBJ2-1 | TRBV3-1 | CASSQAGTGSLGEQFF | TGTGCCAGCAGCCAAGCCGGGACAGGGAGTCTTGGGGAGCAGTTCTTC
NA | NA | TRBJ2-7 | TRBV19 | CASSSAGTSFSYEQYF | TGTGCCAGTAGCTCCGCAGGAACCAGCTTCTCCTACGAGCAGTACTTC
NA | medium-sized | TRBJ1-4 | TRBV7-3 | CASSQGRATNEKLFF | TGTGCCAGCAGCCAAGGCAGGGCAACTAATGAAAAACTGTTTTTT
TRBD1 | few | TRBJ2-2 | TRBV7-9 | CASSWDRAFAGELFF | TGTGCCAGCAGCTGGGACAGGGCTTTCGCCGGGGAGCTGTTTTTT
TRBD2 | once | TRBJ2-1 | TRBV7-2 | CASSLIAGGNNEQFF | TGTGCCAGCAGCTTAATTGCGGGGGGTAACAATGAGCAGTTCTTC
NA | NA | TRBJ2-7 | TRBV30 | CAWSLTGYYEQYF | TGTGCCTGGAGTTTGACAGGTTACTACGAGCAGTACTTC
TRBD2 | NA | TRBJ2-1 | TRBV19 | CASREGRVGVYNEQFF | TGTGCCAGTAGAGAGGGGAGGGTAGGCGTTTACAATGAGCAGTTCTTC
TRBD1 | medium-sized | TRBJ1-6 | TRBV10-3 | CAISFGQGDSPLHF | TGTGCCATCAGTTTCGGACAGGGCGATTCACCCCTCCACTTT
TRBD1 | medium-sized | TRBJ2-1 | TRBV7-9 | CASSLATGTNEQFF | TGTGCCAGCAGCTTAGCGACAGGGACGAATGAGCAGTTCTTC
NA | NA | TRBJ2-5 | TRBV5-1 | CASSWGDRHIQETQYF | TGCGCCAGCAGCTGGGGGGACAGACACATCCAAGAGACCCAGTACTTC
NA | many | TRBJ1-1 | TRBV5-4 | CASSSINMNTEAFF | TGTGCCAGCAGCTCCATTAACATGAACACTGAAGCTTTCTTT
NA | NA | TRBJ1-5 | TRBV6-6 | CASSRSIVGGPGVGQPQHF | TGTGCCAGCAGCCGGTCAATTGTGGGGGGTCCGGGAGTGGGGCAGCCCCAGCATTTT
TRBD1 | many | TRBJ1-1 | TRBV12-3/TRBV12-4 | CASSLGPGTGMFENTEAFF | TGTGCCAGCAGTTTAGGTCCGGGGACAGGTATGTTCGAGAACACTGAAGCTTTCTTT
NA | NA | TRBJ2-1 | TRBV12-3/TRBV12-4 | CASSLLAERFF | TGTGCCAGCAGTTTATTGGCGGAGCGGTTCTTC
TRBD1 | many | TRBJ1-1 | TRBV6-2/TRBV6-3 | CASSLRGEGTEAFF | TGTGCCAGCAGTCTCAGGGGGGAGGGCACTGAAGCTTTCTTT
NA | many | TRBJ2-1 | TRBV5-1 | CASSLSNEQFF | TGCGCCAGCAGCTTGTCAAATGAGCAGTTCTTC
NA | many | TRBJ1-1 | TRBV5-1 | CASSFKGGNTEAFF | TGCGCCAGCAGCTTTAAGGGGGGGAACACTGAAGCTTTCTTT
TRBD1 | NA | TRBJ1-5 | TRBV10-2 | CASRDTGGNQPQHF | TGCGCCAGCAGAGACACAGGGGGCAATCAGCCCCAGCATTTT
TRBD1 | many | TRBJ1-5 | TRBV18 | CASSAGQPEYSNQPQHF | TGTGCCAGCTCAGCGGGACAGCCTGAATATAGCAATCAGCCCCAGCATTTT
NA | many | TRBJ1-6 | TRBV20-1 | CSASGDGYSPLHF | TGCAGTGCTAGTGGGGACGGGTATTCACCCCTCCACTTT
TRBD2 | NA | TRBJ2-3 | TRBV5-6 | CASSPGLAGAGTDTQYF | TGTGCCAGCAGCCCCGGACTAGCGGGGGCCGGCACAGATACGCAGTATTTT
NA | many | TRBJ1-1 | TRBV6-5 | CASTASGGRGTEAFF | TGTGCCAGCACCGCGTCTGGGGGCCGGGGCACTGAAGCTTTCTTT
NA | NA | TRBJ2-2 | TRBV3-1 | CASRLSTGELFF | TGTGCCAGCAGGCTATCCACCGGGGAGCTGTTTTTT
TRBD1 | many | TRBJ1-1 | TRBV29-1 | CSVGRDRGGTEAFF | TGCAGCGTTGGGCGGGACAGGGGAGGCACTGAAGCTTTCTTT
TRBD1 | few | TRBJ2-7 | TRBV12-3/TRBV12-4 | CASSLAEGTGNYEQYF | TGTGCCAGCAGTTTAGCAGAGGGGACAGGGAACTACGAGCAGTACTTC
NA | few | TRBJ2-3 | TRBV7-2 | CASSLARFMAARGDTQYF | TGTGCCAGCAGCTTAGCGAGGTTTATGGCGGCGCGAGGAGATACGCAGTATTTT
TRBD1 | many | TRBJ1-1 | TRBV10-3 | CATQGQGGTEAFF | TGTGCCACCCAGGGGCAGGGGGGGACTGAAGCTTTCTTT
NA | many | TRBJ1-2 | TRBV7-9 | CASSLKSGDGGYTF | TGTGCCAGCAGCTTAAAATCGGGGGACGGTGGCTACACCTTC
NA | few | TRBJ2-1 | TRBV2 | CASSAEGYNEQFF | TGTGCCAGCAGTGCCGAGGGGTACAATGAGCAGTTCTTC
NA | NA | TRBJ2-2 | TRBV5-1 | CASSLGQLNTGELFF | TGCGCCAGCAGCTTGGGACAGTTGAACACCGGGGAGCTGTTTTTT
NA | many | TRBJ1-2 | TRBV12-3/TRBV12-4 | CASSLGPRVGYGYTF | TGTGCCAGCAGTCTTGGGCCGCGAGTAGGCTATGGCTACACCTTC
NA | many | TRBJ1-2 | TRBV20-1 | CSATGDSQANYGYTF | TGCAGTGCCACCGGCGATAGTCAAGCTAACTATGGCTACACCTTC
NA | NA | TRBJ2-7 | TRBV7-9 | CASSPAYEQYF | TGTGCCAGCAGCCCCGCTTACGAGCAGTACTTC
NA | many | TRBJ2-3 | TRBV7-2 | CASSFTDTQYF | TGTGCCAGCAGCTTCACAGATACGCAGTATTTT
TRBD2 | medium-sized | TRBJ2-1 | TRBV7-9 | CASSLVATSGVNEQFF | TGTGCCAGCAGCTTAGTCGCGACTAGCGGGGTCAATGAGCAGTTCTTC
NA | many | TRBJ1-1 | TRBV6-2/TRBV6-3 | CASRTRTTEAFF | TGTGCCAGCAGGACCCGAACCACTGAAGCTTTCTTT
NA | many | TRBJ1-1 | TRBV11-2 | CASSLLRGGAEAFF | TGTGCCAGCAGCTTACTCCGGGGCGGCGCTGAAGCTTTCTTT
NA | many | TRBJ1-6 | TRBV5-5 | CASSPPSSPLHF | TGTGCCAGCAGCCCCCCGAGTTCACCCCTCCACTTT
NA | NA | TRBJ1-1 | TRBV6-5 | CASRGGATKEAFF | TGTGCCAGCAGGGGGGGGGCAACTAAAGAAGCTTTCTTT
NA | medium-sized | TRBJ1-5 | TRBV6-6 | CASSYARNSNQPQHF | TGTGCCAGCAGTTACGCTAGGAATAGCAATCAGCCCCAGCATTTT
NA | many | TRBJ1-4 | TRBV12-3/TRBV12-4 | CASSQREYGKLFF | TGTGCCAGCAGCCAGAGGGAATACGGAAAACTGTTTTTT
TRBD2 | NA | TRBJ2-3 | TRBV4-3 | CASSQETPGLAGITDTQYF | TGCGCCAGCAGCCAAGAAACCCCGGGACTAGCGGGAATCACAGATACGCAGTATTTT
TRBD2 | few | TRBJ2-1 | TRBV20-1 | CSARAPSGVYNEQFF | TGCAGTGCTAGAGCTCCTAGCGGGGTATACAATGAGCAGTTCTTC
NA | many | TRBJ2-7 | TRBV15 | CATSRDRTTYEQYF | TGTGCCACCAGCAGAGATCGGACAACCTACGAGCAGTACTTC
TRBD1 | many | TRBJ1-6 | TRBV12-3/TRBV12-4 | CASRLTGSYNSPLHF | TGTGCCAGCAGACTGACAGGGAGTTATAATTCACCCCTCCACTTT
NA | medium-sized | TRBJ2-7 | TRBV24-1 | CATSDSAGSKYF | TGTGCCACCAGTGACTCAGCCGGGAGCAAGTACTTC
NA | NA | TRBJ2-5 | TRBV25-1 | CASSESGRQETQYF | TGTGCCAGCAGTGAATCTGGCAGACAAGAGACCCAGTACTTC
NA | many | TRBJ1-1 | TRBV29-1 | CSVVGRDAAPEAFF | TGCAGCGTTGTGGGACGGGACGCCGCCCCTGAAGCTTTCTTT
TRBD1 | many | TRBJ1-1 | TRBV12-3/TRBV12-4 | CASRPGGYMNTEAFF | TGTGCCAGCAGGCCAGGGGGTTACATGAACACTGAAGCTTTCTTT
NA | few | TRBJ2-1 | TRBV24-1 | CATSVGGDREQFF | TGTGCCACCAGTGTGGGGGGCGATCGCGAGCAGTTCTTC
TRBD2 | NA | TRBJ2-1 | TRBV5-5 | CASSSPALAGANEQFF | TGTGCCAGCAGCTCCCCAGCGTTAGCGGGGGCAAATGAGCAGTTCTTC
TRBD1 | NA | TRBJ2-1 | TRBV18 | CASSPTGNEQFF | TGTGCCAGCTCACCGACAGGGAATGAGCAGTTCTTC
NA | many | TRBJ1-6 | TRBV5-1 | CASSLEGAAMSPLHF | TGCGCCAGCAGCTTGGAGGGCGCAGCCATGTCACCCCTCCACTTT
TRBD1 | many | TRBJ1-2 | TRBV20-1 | CSAIPGTGKGNYGYTF | TGCAGTGCTATCCCCGGGACAGGGAAAGGGAACTATGGCTACACCTTC
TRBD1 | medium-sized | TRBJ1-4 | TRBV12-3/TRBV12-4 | CASSLDRQGWYEKLFF | TGTGCCAGCAGTTTGGACAGACAGGGATGGTATGAAAAACTGTTTTTT
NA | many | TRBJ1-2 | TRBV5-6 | CASSPDVGFGGYTF | TGTGCCAGCAGCCCGGACGTCGGGTTCGGAGGCTACACCTTC
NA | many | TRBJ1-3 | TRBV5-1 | CASSKDGGNTIYF | TGCGCCAGCAGCAAGGACGGAGGAAACACCATATATTTT
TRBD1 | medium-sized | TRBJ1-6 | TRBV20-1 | CSARTTGVGSPLHF | TGCAGTGCTAGGACAACAGGGGTAGGGTCACCCCTCCACTTT